Below, 5 T cell receptor beta chains from the same sample are listed, as sequenced in a study of vaccination and CD4 T cells after COVID-19. The treatment denotes: roughly nine-day PBMC culture with coronavirus spike peptide pools or control peptides (ViraFEST assay). The Oncomine TCR Beta short-read assay generated sequence data from the DNA of cultured CD4+ T cells. In TCRdb, the PCR reads were re-called with MiXCR into one record per CDR3 protein. The sample lists tens of thousands of distinct CDR3 sequences, about 50% occurring once. Their cognate antigens are unknown. Sequencing input: CD4+ T cells from blood, cultured in vitro. The receptors derive from a human donor who had recovered from COVID-19.

This clonotype was picked up a small number of times. The chain is built from TRBV7-3 and TRBJ1-3; 8 bases agree with TRBD1. The CDR3 covers 16 residues. V lost 1 base, J lost 3 bases, and 5 bases stayed unmatched. Germline V gene lookup returns CDR1 SGHTA and CDR2 FQGTGA. CDR3 amino acids: CASSLKPDRGGNTIYF. The DNA for the CDR3 is TGTGCCAGCAGCTTAAAGCCTGACAGGGGTGGAAACACCATATATTTT.

This sequence joins TRBV5-4 and TRBJ1-1; 7 nucleotides match TRBD1. From germline, CDR1 is SGHNT and CDR2 YYREEE (reference sequence). The CDR3 spans 14 residues. With 4 bases clipped from V and 3 bases from J, the junction kept 6 bases outside the gene matches. Here the CDR3 DNA reads TGTGCCAGCAGCCCGTCAGGGGGACACACTGAAGCTTTCTTT. Encoded protein: CASSPSGGHTEAFF.

This clonotype has more than one count but fewer than ten. In nucleotides, the CDR3 is TGTGCCAGTAATGGACAGGGCTTGCCTGAAGCTTTCTTT. Translation gives CASNGQGLPEAFF. This rearrangement joins TRBV19 to TRBJ1-1; 8 bases are a match to TRBD1. With V trimmed by 7 bases and J by 6 bases, 7 bases remained unmatched. The V gene's germline CDR1 is LNHDA and CDR2 SQIVND (reference sequence). The CDR3 contains 13 residues.

The chain links TRBV18 to TRBJ1-1, with TRBD1 matching 9 bases. The V segment lost 6 bases and the J segment 1 base; nucleotides outside the gene matches: 9. Germline CDR1 and CDR2: KGHSH and LQKENI. The CDR3 length is 16 residues. Here the CDR3 DNA reads TGTGCCAGCTCTCTCGGGACAGGGATGGCGAACACTGAAGCTTTCTTT. It codes for CASSLGTGMANTEAFF. The whole variable domain, filled in from reference TRBV18 and TRBJ1-1, reads NAGVMQNPRHLVRRRGQEARLRCSPMKGHSHVYWYRQLPEEGLKFMVYLQKENIIDESGMPKERFSAEFPKEGPSILRIQQVVRGDSAAYFCASSLGTGMANTEAFFGQGTRLTVV.

By share of the sample, this clonotype is medium-sized. The rearrangement uses TRBV19 and TRBJ1-1; 9 nucleotides agree with TRBD1. Germline V gene lookup returns CDR1 LNHDA and CDR2 SQIVND (reference sequence). With 8 bases clipped from V and 7 bases from J, the junction kept 5 bases outside the gene matches. CDR3 length: 12 amino acids. The CDR3 protein is CASAGQGGEAFF. The CDR3 nucleotides read TGTGCCAGTGCGGGACAGGGCGGTGAAGCTTTCTTT.